The 27 T cell receptor beta chains presented below share a single source sample, sequenced in a study of identical twins. TCRdb called the 5' RACE reads again in MiXCR, with one record for every CDR3 protein. The sample lists 1.5 million to 2 million distinct CDR3 sequences, roughly a third occurring once. The sample taken for sequencing was cord blood. The receptors shown here come from a newborn girl in good health.

The chain uses TRBV20-1 and TRBJ1-2; D remains unclear. The germline CDR1 and CDR2 sequences are DFQATT and SNEGSKA (reference sequence). The ends were cut back, 5 bases at V and 4 bases at J, with 14 bases in the middle. The CDR3 extends over 13 amino acids. In DNA, the CDR3 is TGCAGTGCTCTCAAAAGGTCTGGCTATGGCTACACCTTC. Translated: CSALKRSGYGYTF.

In its sample, this clonotype was seen a few times. The V call is TRBV6-6, the J call TRBJ1-1; TRBD1 agrees at 10 bases. V gave up 6 bases and J gave up 5 bases; unmatched junction bases: 12. The CDR3 contains 16 residues. Germline V gene data show CDR1 as MNHNY and CDR2 as SVGAGI (reference sequence). The CDR3 loop is CASSPPRQGATTEAFF. CDR3 coding DNA: TGTGCCAGCAGCCCTCCCAGACAGGGGGCGACGACTGAAGCTTTCTTT.

The V gene is TRBV7-2, the J gene TRBJ2-3; the D gene is possibly TRBD2 (6 bases). V lost 2 bases and J 1 base, leaving 19 bases between the germline ends. Germline lookup yields CDR1 SGHTA and CDR2 FQGNSA. The CDR3 spans 18 residues. The CDR3 is CASSLNQAGIGRTDTQYF. Written as DNA, the CDR3 is TGTGCCAGCAGCTTAAACCAGGCGGGGATAGGGCGCACAGATACGCAGTATTTT. Supplemented by reference TRBV7-2 and TRBJ2-3, the full variable domain reads GAGVSQSPSNKVTEKGKDVELRCDPISGHTALYWYRQSLGQGLEFLIYFQGNSAPDKSGLPSDRFSAERTGGSVSTLTIQRTQQEDSAVYLCASSLNQAGIGRTDTQYFGPGTRLTVL.

The gene calls are TRBV27 and TRBJ2-7, with D tentatively TRBD2 (6 bases). In germline, CDR1 is MNHEY, CDR2 SMNVEV (reference sequence). Trimming took off 2 bases at V and 4 bases at J, with 18 bases between the two ends. This CDR3 is built from 16 residues. In nucleotides, the CDR3 is TGTGCCAGCAGTTTAGACCCGGGACTTTGGTCTTACGAGCAGTACTTC. Its protein product is CASSLDPGLWSYEQYF.

The sample holds a few counts of this clonotype. The rearrangement uses TRBV5-1 and TRBJ1-1, with D unresolved. This CDR3 has 14 amino acids. Germline V gives CDR1 SGHRS, CDR2 YFSETQ. V was trimmed by 1 base and J by 2 bases, leaving 9 bases between them. The CDR3 sequence: CASSLNPANTEAFF. The CDR3 DNA is TGCGCCAGCAGCTTGAACCCGGCCAACACTGAAGCTTTCTTT.

This clonotype was observed a handful of times. This chain uses TRBV5-1 with TRBJ1-2; 8 positions agree with TRBD1. This CDR3 spans 16 amino acids. The V and J ends lost 1 base and 3 bases, in that order; junction bases with no gene match: 8. Germline assignment: CDR1 SGHRS and CDR2 YFSETQ. The DNA for the CDR3 is TGCGCCAGCAGCTTGATGACCAGGGGGCGCGACTATGGCTACACCTTC. Translation: CASSLMTRGRDYGYTF.

The rearrangement joins TRBV5-1 to TRBJ2-7; 9 nucleotides line up with TRBD2. The CDR3 contains 14 residues. The ends lost 3 bases at V and 5 bases at J; junction bases unmatched: 6. The germline V gene has CDR1 SGHRS and CDR2 YFSETQ. CDR3 sequence: CASSWRGTSNEQYF. In nucleotides, the CDR3 is TGCGCCAGCAGCTGGCGGGGGACTAGCAACGAGCAGTACTTC.

This chain uses TRBV7-6 with TRBJ1-4; D gene uncertain. Germline V gene lookup returns CDR1 SGHVS and CDR2 FNYEAQ. The CDR3 covers 14 residues. V was shortened by 1 base and J by 8 bases, with 11 bases between the two germline ends. The CDR3 DNA sequence: TGTGCCAGCAGCTTAGGGGGATTAGAGGAAAAACTGTTTTTT. The encoded protein is CASSLGGLEEKLFF.

As to this clonotype: One end of the junction does not line up with germline, which may come from a read error. The V call is TRBV29-1, the J call TRBJ2-5, with 7 bases fitting TRBD1. The J call may be mistaken, given a closer DNA end match to TRBJ2-7. CDR3 length: 13 amino acids. Germline CDR1 and CDR2: SQVTM and ANQGSEA. The CDR3: CGVQLGQDYEQYF. DNA for the CDR3: TGCGGCGTGCAGCTTGGACAGGACTACGAGCAGTACTTC.

CDR3: CSAREGLRYNEQFF. Written as DNA, the CDR3 is TGCAGTGCTAGGGAGGGACTACGATACAATGAGCAGTTCTTC. This sequence joins TRBV20-1 and TRBJ2-1, with 7 bases matching TRBD2. CDR3 size: 14 residues. CDR1 is DFQATT, CDR2 SNEGSKA, per germline (reference sequence). V trimming: 3 bases; J trimming: 4 bases; junction bases outside the gene matches: 6.

The table lists this clonotype with a few counts. V and J are TRBV12-3 or TRBV12-4 and TRBJ2-7; 9 bases line up with TRBD1. This CDR3 has 16 residues. Unmatched junction bases numbered 9, after V lost 2 bases and J lost 4 bases. CDR3 amino acids: CASSLPPGQGVYEQYF. The DNA of the CDR3 is TGTGCCAGCAGTTTACCTCCGGGACAGGGAGTTTACGAGCAGTACTTC.

The chain couples TRBV21-1 to TRBJ2-1; no check of the table's D call, TRBD2, against the DNA was made. TRBV21-1 is annotated as a pseudogene. This CDR3 comprises 13 residues. The CDR3 loop reads CASVTAGHNEQFF. CDR3 nucleotides: TGTGCCAGCGTTACAGCGGGACACAATGAGCAGTTCTTC.

The table lists this clonotype with a few counts. The V and J genes are TRBV20-1 and TRBJ2-1; no reliable D call. Trimming took off 6 bases at V and 3 bases at J, with 12 bases between the two ends. Germline loops: CDR1 DFQATT, CDR2 SNEGSKA (reference sequence). CDR3 length equals 13 residues. The CDR3, as DNA: TGCAGTGCGAGGCCTAGGCGCTACAATGAGCAGTTCTTC. Its translation: CSARPRRYNEQFF.

The V call is TRBV5-1, the J call TRBJ1-1, with D tentatively TRBD1 (5 bases). The length of the CDR3 is 15 residues. The V end was cut by 0 bases, the J end by 11 bases, with 20 bases between. From germline, CDR1 is SGHRS and CDR2 YFSETQ. CDR3 in DNA: TGCGCCAGCAGCTTGGTTGAAGAAGCTGGGACGGGGGCTTTCTTT. Protein product: CASSLVEEAGTGAFF. The variable domain in full, with the rest retrieved from reference TRBV5-1 and TRBJ1-1, is KAGVTQTPRYLIKTRGQQVTLSCSPISGHRSVSWYQQTPGQGLQFLFEYFSETQRNKGNFPGRFSGRQFSNSRSEMNVSTLELGDSALYLCASSLVEEAGTGAFFGQGTRLTVV.

The chain is built from TRBV5-1 and TRBJ2-3; TRBD2 matches 9 bases. CDR1 and CDR2 from the germline V gene are SGHRS and YFSETQ. The ends lost 3 bases at V and 7 bases at J; junction bases unmatched: 3. The CDR3 has 13 residues. In nucleotides, the CDR3 is TGCGCCAGCAGCTCGCTAGCGGGGCATACGCAGTATTTT. Its translation: CASSSLAGHTQYF. The full variable domain, in which reference TRBV5-1 and TRBJ2-3 provide the parts outside the CDR3, is KAGVTQTPRYLIKTRGQQVTLSCSPISGHRSVSWYQQTPGQGLQFLFEYFSETQRNKGNFPGRFSGRQFSNSRSEMNVSTLELGDSALYLCASSSLAGHTQYFGPGTRLTVL.

This chain's CDR3 is CASGGSTTRPYGYTF. The CDR3 DNA follows: TGTGCCAGTGGGGGTTCTACGACCCGACCCTATGGCTACACCTTC. J is TRBJ1-2 and V is TRBV19; D might be TRBD1 (5 bases). V gave up 8 bases and J gave up 4 bases, with 20 bases separating them. The CDR3 runs to 15 residues. CDR1 and CDR2 (germline): LNHDA, SQIVND (reference sequence).

The DNA of the CDR3 is TGTGCCAGCGGTGGGACAGCTTATTACAATGAGCAGTTCTTC. The encoded protein is CASGGTAYYNEQFF. The rearrangement uses TRBV27 and TRBJ2-1, with 7 bases lining up with TRBD1. Germline loops: CDR1 MNHEY, CDR2 SMNVEV (reference sequence). V lost 8 bases to trimming and J lost 4 bases; unmatched junction nucleotides: 8. The CDR3 sequence is 14 residues long.

The rearrangement links TRBV24-1 to TRBJ1-6; 7 bases match TRBD1. The CDR3 is 16 residues long. The J segment lost 7 bases and the V segment lost 6 bases, leaving 11 bases of the junction unmatched. Per germline, CDR1 KGHDR and CDR2 SFDVKD. CDR3 DNA sequence: TGTGCCACCAGTCACCTCCGACAGGGAAGAAATTCACCCCTCCACTTT. Translating it yields CATSHLRQGRNSPLHF.

This clonotype came up a few times. The chain employs TRBV12-3 or TRBV12-4 and TRBJ2-1; D uncertain. This CDR3 is 16 amino acids long. Between the trimmed V and J ends, which lost 6 bases and 6 bases, there was a span of 21 bases. The CDR3 nucleotides are TGTGCCAGCAGGGCCTCCGTAGTGGCGTTGGGCAATGAGCAGTTCTTC. This gives the protein CASRASVVALGNEQFF.

Details on this clonotype: One junction end disagrees with the germline gene, perhaps due to a read error. This chain connects TRBV12-3 or TRBV12-4 to TRBJ1-2; no reliable D call. The CDR3 covers 13 residues. This CDR3 is CTSSPRRHNGYTF. DNA of the CDR3: TGTACCAGCAGCCCCCGACGGCATAATGGCTACACCTTC.

This clonotype was counted a few times. The chain links TRBV11-2 to TRBJ2-3, with 10 bases identical to TRBD2. With 0 bases clipped from V and 2 bases from J, the junction kept 5 bases outside the gene matches. The CDR3 loop spans 17 amino acids. Germline CDR1 and CDR2: SGHAT and FQNNGV. CDR3: CASSLDASGGPTDTQYF. The CDR3 DNA follows: TGTGCCAGCAGCTTAGATGCTAGCGGGGGCCCCACAGATACGCAGTATTTT. Full variable domain (rest looked up from reference TRBV11-2 and TRBJ2-3): EAGVAQSPRYKIIEKRQSVAFWCNPISGHATLYWYQQILGQGPKLLIQFQNNGVVDDSQLPKDRFSAERLKGVDSTLKIQPAKLEDSAVYLCASSLDASGGPTDTQYFGPGTRLTVL.

This clonotype occurred a few times. This sequence joins TRBV12-3 or TRBV12-4 and TRBJ1-2; the match to TRBD1 covers 7 bases. The trim removed 2 bases at V and 5 bases at J, leaving 8 bases unmatched. This CDR3 region has 15 residues. The CDR3: CASSLPRQGGYGYTF. In DNA form, the CDR3 reads TGTGCCAGCAGTTTACCCCGACAGGGCGGGTATGGCTACACCTTC.

On this clonotype itself: Sequence at one end of the junction differs from germline and may be a read error. This chain links TRBV29-1 with TRBJ1-2; D is perhaps TRBD1 (5 bases). This CDR3 has 15 residues. CDR1 is SQVTM, CDR2 ANQGSEA, per germline. Written as DNA, the CDR3 is TGCAGCGTTGAGGAGATTTTAGGGGCTAACTATGGCTTCACCTTC. Protein sequence: CSVEEILGANYGFTF. Together with reference TRBV29-1 and TRBJ1-2, the CDR3 gives the full variable domain: SAVISQKPSRDICQRGTSLTIQCQVDSQVTMMFWYRQQPGQSLTLIATANQGSEATYESGFVIDKFPISRPNLTFSTLTVSNMSPEDSSIYLCSVEEILGANYGFTFGSGTRLTVV.

The V gene is TRBV30, the J gene TRBJ1-6; no clear D. Germline V CDR1 and CDR2: GTSNPN, SVGIG (reference sequence). The CDR3 covers 15 residues. V lost 2 bases and J 4 bases, leaving 12 bases between the germline ends. The CDR3 spells CAWSIGLPYNSPLHF. CDR3 coding DNA: TGTGCCTGGAGTATTGGTTTGCCTTATAATTCACCCCTCCACTTT.

The CDR3 nucleotides read TGCGCCAGCAGCCAAGATGTCGGCGGTGGAGGTGGGAATACGCAGTATTTT. Translated: CASSQDVGGGGGNTQYF. The rearrangement joins TRBV4-1 to TRBJ2-3; TRBD2 is a possible D gene (5 bases). Trimming removed 0 bases at V and 7 bases at J, with 20 bases between. Germline V CDR1 and CDR2: MGHRA, YSYEKL. The CDR3 is 17 amino acids.

The chain is built from TRBV5-1 and TRBJ2-3; D might be TRBD2 (6 bases). The CDR3 has 17 amino acids. The germline V gene encodes CDR1 SGHRS and CDR2 YFSETQ. V was shortened by 0 bases and J by 5 bases, with 19 bases between the two germline ends. This CDR3 is CASSLARRTTPKDTQYF. The DNA for the CDR3 is TGCGCCAGCAGCTTGGCCAGGAGGACTACACCCAAAGATACGCAGTATTTT.

The J gene is TRBJ2-1, the V gene TRBV20-1; 13 bases agree with TRBD2. CDR3 size: 16 residues. V dropped 5 bases and J dropped 7; count of bases not matched to a gene: 11. Germline CDR1 DFQATT, CDR2 SNEGSKA (reference sequence). CDR3 sequence reads: CSAHLRTSGSKNEQFF. CDR3 nucleotides: TGCAGTGCTCACCTCCGGACTAGCGGGAGTAAAAATGAGCAGTTCTTC.